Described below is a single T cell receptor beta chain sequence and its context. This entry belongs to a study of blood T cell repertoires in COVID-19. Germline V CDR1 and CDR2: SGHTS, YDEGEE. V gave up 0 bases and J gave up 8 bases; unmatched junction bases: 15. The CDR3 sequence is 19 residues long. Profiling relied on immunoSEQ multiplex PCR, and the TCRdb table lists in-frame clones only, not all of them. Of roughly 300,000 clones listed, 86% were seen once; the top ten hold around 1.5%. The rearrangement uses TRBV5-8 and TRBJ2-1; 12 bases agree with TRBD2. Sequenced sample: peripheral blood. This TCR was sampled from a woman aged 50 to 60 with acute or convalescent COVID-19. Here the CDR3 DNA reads TGTGCCAGCAGCTTGGATGTGTTCGGGCTAGCGGGAGGGCTAGATGAGCAGTTCTTC. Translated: CASSLDVFGLAGGLDEQFF. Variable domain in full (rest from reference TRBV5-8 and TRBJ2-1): EAGVTQSPTHLIKTRGQQATLRCSPISGHTSVYWYQQALGLGLQFLLWYDEGEERNRGNFPPRFSGRQFPNYSSELNVNALELEDSALYLCASSLDVFGLAGGLDEQFFGPGTRLTVL.